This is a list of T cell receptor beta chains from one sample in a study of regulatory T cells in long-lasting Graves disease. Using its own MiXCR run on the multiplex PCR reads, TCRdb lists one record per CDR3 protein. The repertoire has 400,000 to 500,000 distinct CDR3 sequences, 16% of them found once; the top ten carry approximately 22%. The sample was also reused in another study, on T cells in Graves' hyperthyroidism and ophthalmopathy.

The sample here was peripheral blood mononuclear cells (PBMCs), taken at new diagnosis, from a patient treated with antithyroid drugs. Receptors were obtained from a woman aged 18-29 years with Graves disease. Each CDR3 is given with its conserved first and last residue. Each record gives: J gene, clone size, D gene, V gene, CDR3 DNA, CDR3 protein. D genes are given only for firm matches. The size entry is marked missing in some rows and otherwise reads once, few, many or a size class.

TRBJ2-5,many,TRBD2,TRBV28,TGTGCCAGCAGTTCCCCCCTTTGGGGGGGACAAGAGACCCAGTACTTC,CASSSPLWGGQETQYF
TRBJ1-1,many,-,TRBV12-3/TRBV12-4,TGTGCCAGCAGTTTAGCGATCGGACTTGAAGCTTTCTTT,CASSLAIGLEAFF
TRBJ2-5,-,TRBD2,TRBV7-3,TGTGCCAGCAGCCCAGGGACTATCGTCCAAGAGACCCAGTACTTC,CASSPGTIVQETQYF
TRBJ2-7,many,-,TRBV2,TGTGCCAGCAGTAAGCGGGACAACTCCTACGAGCAGTACTTC,CASSKRDNSYEQYF
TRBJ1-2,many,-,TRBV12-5,TGTGCTAGTGGCCCTGACGGACTCTATGGCTACACCTTC,CASGPDGLYGYTF
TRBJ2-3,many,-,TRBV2,TGTGCCAGCAAACCCGCAGCGGGTCCAACGCAGTATTTT,CASKPAAGPTQYF
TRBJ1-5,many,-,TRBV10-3,TGTGCCATCAGTGAGGCTAGGGGTAGCAATCAGCCCCAGCATTTT,CAISEARGSNQPQHF
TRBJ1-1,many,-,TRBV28,TGTGCCAGCAGTCAGGGACGCTGGGGCACTGAAGCTTTCTTT,CASSQGRWGTEAFF
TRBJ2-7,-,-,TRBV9,TGTGCCAGCAGCGTAGGCCTCACGGGATACGAGCAGTACTTC,CASSVGLTGYEQYF
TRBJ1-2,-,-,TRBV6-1,TGTGCCAGCAGCGCGCGCAGGGCTGGCTACACCTTC,CASSARRAGYTF
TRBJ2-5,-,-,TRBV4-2,TGTGCCAGCAGCCCAACGGACTTCCCACAAGAGACCCAGTACTTC,CASSPTDFPQETQYF
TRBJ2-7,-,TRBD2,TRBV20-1,TGCAGTGCACCAAGCGGGAGCCTTACATACGAGCAGTACTTC,CSAPSGSLTYEQYF
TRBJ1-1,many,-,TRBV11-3,TGTGCCAGCAGCGAGGGACCTGAGAACACTGAAGCTTTCTTT,CASSEGPENTEAFF
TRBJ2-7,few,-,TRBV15,TGTGCCACCAGGGACACGTCAGGGCCAACCTACGAGCAGTACTTC,CATRDTSGPTYEQYF
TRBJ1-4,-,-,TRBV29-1,TGCAGCGCAAAGTGGGGGTTTGAAAAACTGTTTTTT,CSAKWGFEKLFF
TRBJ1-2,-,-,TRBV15,TGTGCCACCAGCAGCCAAGTCAGAAACTATGGCTACACCTTC,CATSSQVRNYGYTF
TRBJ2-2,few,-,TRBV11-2,TGTGCCAGCAGCTTAACGAACATAAGAGGGGAGCTGTTTTTT,CASSLTNIRGELFF
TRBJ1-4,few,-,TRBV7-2,TGTGCCAGCTGCCGTGCGACTAATGAAAAACTGTTTTTT,CASCRATNEKLFF
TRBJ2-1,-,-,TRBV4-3,TGCGCCAGCAGCCAAGACGGTGCGGCGAATGAGCAGTTCTTC,CASSQDGAANEQFF
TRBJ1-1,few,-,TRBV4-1,TGCGCCAGCAGCAGGACCACAGGGACGACTGAAGCTTTCTTT,CASSRTTGTTEAFF
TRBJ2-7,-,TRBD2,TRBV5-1,TGCGCCAGCAGTACGGGAGGAGACGAGCAGTACTTC,CASSTGGDEQYF
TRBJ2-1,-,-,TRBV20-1,TGCAGTGCTAGTCAGAGAGCCTACAATGAGCAGTTCTTC,CSASQRAYNEQFF
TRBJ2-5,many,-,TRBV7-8,TGTGCCAGCAGCGCAAACAGGGCCTCCGTGGAGACCCAGTACTTC,CASSANRASVETQYF
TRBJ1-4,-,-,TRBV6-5,TGTGCCAGCAGTTACGACGGGCCAACCGGCGGTGAAAAACTGTTTTTT,CASSYDGPTGGEKLFF
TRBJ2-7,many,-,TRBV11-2,TGTGCCAGCAGCTCAGTGGTGGAAGGCTCCTACGAGCAGTACTTC,CASSSVVEGSYEQYF
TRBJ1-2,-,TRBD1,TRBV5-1,TGCGCCAGCAGCCCTGGACAGGGGACACGAGGCTACACCTTC,CASSPGQGTRGYTF
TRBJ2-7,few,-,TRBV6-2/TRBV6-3,TGTGCCAGCAGTTCCACCGGCCATGGACTAACCCAGTACTTC,CASSSTGHGLTQYF
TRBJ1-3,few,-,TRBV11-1,TGTGCCAGCAGCTTCGTCCAGGGAGGAAACACCATATATTTT,CASSFVQGGNTIYF
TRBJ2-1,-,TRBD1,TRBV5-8,TGTGCCAGCCACTCCCCGGGGACAGGGGTGGGCAATGAGCAGTTCTTC,CASHSPGTGVGNEQFF
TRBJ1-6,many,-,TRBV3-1,TGTGCCAGCAGCCAAGCGGGATCACCCCTCCACTTT,CASSQAGSPLHF
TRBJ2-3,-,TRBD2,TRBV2,TGTGCCAGCAGTGCGAGCGGGAGCGATTTCGATACGCAGTATTTT,CASSASGSDFDTQYF
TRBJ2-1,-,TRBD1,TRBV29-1,TGCAGCGCCGGGACAGATCAGTTCTTC,CSAGTDQFF
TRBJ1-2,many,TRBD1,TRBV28,TGTGCCAGCAGTTTAGGAGGGGGCAGAGACTATGGCTACACCTTC,CASSLGGGRDYGYTF
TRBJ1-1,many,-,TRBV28,TGTGCCAGCAGTTTGGCAGGGGTCTCGAACACTGAAGCTTTCTTT,CASSLAGVSNTEAFF
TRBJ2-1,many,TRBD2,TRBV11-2,TGTGCCAGCAGCACGACTAGCGGGAACAATGAGCAGTTCTTC,CASSTTSGNNEQFF
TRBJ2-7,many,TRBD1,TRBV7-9,TGTGCCAGCAGCGAGACCGGGACAGGGGTTTTCCACGAGCAGTACTTC,CASSETGTGVFHEQYF
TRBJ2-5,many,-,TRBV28,TGTGCCTCTACGGGAGTCCAAGAGACCCAGTACTTC,CASTGVQETQYF
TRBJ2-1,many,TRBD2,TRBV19,TGTGCCAGTAGATATGGGGGGGGTAGCGTCCCCTACAATGAGCAGTTCTTC,CASRYGGGSVPYNEQFF
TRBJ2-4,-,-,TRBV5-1,TGTGCCAGCAGCCCGACAAGGGACATTCAGTACTTC,CASSPTRDIQYF
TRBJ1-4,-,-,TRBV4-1,TGCGCCAGCAGCCAAGACGGACTGACTAATGAAAAACTGTTTTTT,CASSQDGLTNEKLFF
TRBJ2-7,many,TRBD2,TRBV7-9,TGTGCCAGCAGTCGAACCCTAGCGGGAGGCCCAGGCGAGCAGTACTTC,CASSRTLAGGPGEQYF
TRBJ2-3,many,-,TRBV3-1,TGTGCCAGCAGCCGCAACGTGGGGGGACCACTCTTT,CASSRNVGGPLF